This T cell receptor beta chain was profiled in a study of neoadjuvant nivolumab and ipilimumab in lung cancer. Trimming removed 6 bases at V and 7 bases at J, with 16 bases between. The CDR3 is made up of 14 amino acids. Germline V lookup: CDR1 MGHDK, CDR2 SYGVNS. General observations from the study: Compared with tumor-adjacent uninvolved lung, resected tumors showed greater richness and clonality. Only two of four nivolumab-treated tumors gained richness and clonality by surgery. TCR receptors were sequenced in few samples. Blood richness before therapy tracked richness in tumors resected after neoadjuvant therapy.

As concerns this clone: Its matching antigen is unknown.

Sequenced by immunoSEQ multiplex PCR; TCRdb stores in-frame clones only, minus some. Seen here are more than 8,500 clones, roughly four fifths observed once, and the top ten hold around 7.2%. This TCR came from an adult with non-small cell lung cancer. Some clones in this sample may be carry-over from other donors' samples. The rearrangement uses TRBV25-1 and TRBJ2-1; D remains ambiguous. This sample comprised tumor tissue, obtained after neoadjuvant nivolumab, alone or with ipilimumab, at or shortly before surgery. In DNA form, the CDR3 reads TGTGCCAGCAGCCTGAGTCCCTCTGAGAATGAGCAGTTCTTC. Its translation: CASSLSPSENEQFF.